The 16 T cell receptor beta chains in this list originate from one sample, sequenced in a study of graft-versus-host responses after intestinal transplantation (dated by TCRdb to about 2021). Library generation was performed with the immunoSEQ multiplex PCR assay. As stored in TCRdb, this immuneACCESS dataset retains in-frame rearrangements with V and J assigned. A fraction of the clones does not appear; measured against another copy, unresolved V genes explain less than half of the discrepancy, and the remainder lacks a known reason. The sample yields about 15,000 clones; about 30% were counted once. The leading ten clones occupy approximately 2.9% of the sample. What this sample's time point label stands for: cells obtained before transplantation from donor or recipient. Mixed lymphocyte reactions plated approximately 200,000 CFSE-labeled pre-transplant responders with approximately 200,000 irradiated violet-dye-labeled stimulators and were cultured for around six days.

Sequencing was performed on alloreactive CD8+ T cells from a mixed lymphocyte reaction culture, taken before intestinal transplant. The sample's cell subset or site label is to be understood as: CFSE-low proliferating T cells sorted from roughly six-day pre-transplant mixed lymphocyte reaction (GvH or HvG direction). The source is a human patient who received an intestinal transplant.

This clone was seen a handful of times. This sequence joins TRBV2 and TRBJ2-1; D is unclear. The CDR3 length is 14 residues. The germline V gene encodes CDR1 SNHLY and CDR2 FYNNEI. The V end lost 0 bases, the J end lost 8 bases, and 11 bases lay between the germline ends. CDR3: CASSEASGRDEQFF. CDR3 in DNA: TGTGCCAGCAGTGAAGCGTCCGGTAGGGATGAGCAGTTCTTC.

Within the sample, this clone is medium-sized. The chain employs TRBV6-5 and TRBJ1-1; no clear D gene. Germline CDR1 and CDR2: MNHEY and SVGAGI. Trimming stripped 0 bases from V and 8 bases from J, with 10 bases between. The CDR3 is 13 amino acids. The CDR3 region has the DNA TGTGCCAGCAGTTACTCGGGGAACAGCGAAGCTTTCTTT. Protein product: CASSYSGNSEAFF.

The V call is TRBV4-1, the J call TRBJ2-3; 8 positions match TRBD2. The V gene's germline CDR1 is MGHRA and CDR2 YSYEKL. The CDR3 is 17 amino acids. The V and J ends lost 3 bases and 5 bases, in that order; junction bases with no gene match: 13. CDR3 sequence (DNA): TGCGCCAGCAGCCAGGGGCGGGGGGCCAGGAGTAGAGATACGCAGTATTTT. Encoded protein: CASSQGRGARSRDTQYF.

This clone has only a few counts. The gene calls are TRBV2 and TRBJ1-6; possible D gene TRBD1, 5 bases. The CDR3 is 16 residues long. Deletions cut 3 bases from V and 2 bases from J, with 11 bases between. Germline V gene lookup returns CDR1 SNHLY and CDR2 FYNNEI. CDR3 sequence: CASSDLAGTYNSPLHF. The CDR3 DNA reads TGTGCCAGCAGTGATTTGGCAGGGACCTATAATTCACCCCTCCACTTT.

The chain combines TRBV28 with TRBJ2-7; the match to TRBD2 covers 10 bases. Germline V lookup: CDR1 MDHEN, CDR2 SYDVKM. With 6 bases clipped from V and 0 bases from J, the junction kept 11 bases outside the gene matches. The CDR3 sequence is 17 residues long. This CDR3 is CASSRSGRYLSSYEQYF. The CDR3 DNA reads TGTGCCAGCAGCCGTAGCGGGAGGTACCTGAGCTCCTACGAGCAGTACTTC.

This clone was picked up a small number of times. The rearrangement links TRBV6-6 to TRBJ2-7; TRBD2 aligns across 7 bases. This CDR3 region has 14 residues. CDR1 and CDR2 (germline): MNHNY, SVGAGI (reference sequence). V trimming: 2 bases; J trimming: 3 bases; junction bases outside the gene matches: 4. The CDR3 loop is CASSYATSNYEQYF. DNA for the CDR3: TGTGCCAGCAGTTACGCGACTAGCAACTACGAGCAGTACTTC.

The chain is built from TRBV7-3 and TRBJ2-1; 7 bases fit TRBD2. The CDR3 contains 14 residues. CDR1 SGHTA and CDR2 FQGTGA come from the germline V gene. V lost 2 bases, J lost 7 bases, and 5 bases stayed unmatched. CDR3 nucleotides: TGTGCCAGCAGCTTACGGCTAGCGGAGAATGAGCAGTTCTTC. It is translated as CASSLRLAENEQFF.

This clone was seen a handful of times. The chain employs TRBV6-5 and TRBJ2-1; 11 bases agree with TRBD2. CDR3 size: 14 residues. CDR1 and CDR2 from the germline V gene are MNHEY and SVGAGI. Unmatched junction bases numbered 3, after V lost 7 bases and J lost 4 bases. As DNA, the CDR3 is TGTGCCAGCAAGACTAGCGGGATTTACAATGAGCAGTTCTTC. Protein product: CASKTSGIYNEQFF.

J is TRBJ2-3 and V is TRBV6-5; a weak D match, TRBD2 (5 bases). The CDR3 has 15 residues. The germline V gene has CDR1 MNHEY and CDR2 SVGAGI. Trimming shortened V by 7 bases and J by 2 bases, and 16 bases separated the two germline ends. CDR3 in amino acids: CASTYFGGPTDTQYF. The CDR3 DNA sequence: TGTGCCAGCACCTATTTCGGAGGTCCCACAGATACGCAGTATTTT.

V and J are TRBV15 and TRBJ1-4; no clear D gene. V lost 1 base, J lost 5 bases, and 14 bases lay in between. Per the germline V gene, CDR1 is LNHNV and CDR2 is YYDKDF (reference sequence). This CDR3 region has 16 residues. The CDR3 spells CATSRGPGLMNEKLFF. For the CDR3, the DNA is TGTGCCACCAGCAGAGGGCCCGGACTAATGAATGAAAAACTGTTTTTT.

By frequency in the sample, this clone is medium-sized. This rearrangement joins TRBV28 to TRBJ1-1; unclear D gene. Trimming took off 8 bases at V and 0 bases at J, with 13 bases between the two ends. This CDR3 is 14 amino acids long. Germline lookup yields CDR1 MDHEN and CDR2 SYDVKM. The CDR3 DNA reads as TGTGCCAGCTCGGTTCGGGTGATGAACACTGAAGCTTTCTTT. It codes for CASSVRVMNTEAFF.

Details on this clone: A much larger clone differs by one base, so this may be a read error. The chain carries TRBV6-5 and TRBJ2-3; weak D call: TRBD2 (6 bases). This CDR3 has 16 residues. Germline-derived CDR1 and CDR2 are MNHEY and SVGAGI. This CDR3 reads CGSSYYSGWGTDTQYF. The CDR3 region has the DNA TGTGGCAGCAGTTACTATAGCGGCTGGGGCACAGATACGCAGTATTTT.

This clone has just one count. One junction end does not reproduce the germline sequence, and a read error may be involved. CDR3 nucleotides: TGTGCCAGCAGCCAAGAGAGTGGGGGTTCAGATACGCAGTATTTT. This translates into CASSQESGGSDTQYF. The rearrangement links TRBV4-1 to TRBJ2-3; D possibly uses TRBD1 or TRBD2 (5 bases each). This CDR3 has 15 residues. Germline-derived CDR1 and CDR2 are MGHRA and YSYEKL.

The chain combines TRBV29-1 with TRBJ2-7; no clear D. The V gene lost 0 bases and the J gene lost 1 base, with 1 base spanning the gap. The CDR3 contains 11 residues. CDR1 SQVTM and CDR2 ANQGSEA come from the germline V gene. As DNA, the CDR3 is TGCAGCGTTGAAGAGTCCTACGAGCAGTACTTC. Protein: CSVEESYEQYF.

This clone has a handful of counts. The chain couples TRBV5-4 to TRBJ2-1; possible D gene TRBD1, 5 bases. The CDR3 length is 16 residues. The germline V gene has CDR1 SGHNT and CDR2 YYREEE (reference sequence). The V gene lost 0 bases and the J gene lost 3 bases, with 13 bases spanning the gap. CDR3 nucleotides: TGTGCCAGCAGCTTGGATCAGGGATATTACTACAATGAGCAGTTCTTC. This encodes CASSLDQGYYYNEQFF.

This clone is classed as large (0.1 to 1%). The rearrangement joins TRBV4-1 to TRBJ1-1, with no clear D. Germline CDR1 reads MGHRA; CDR2 reads YSYEKL. V shed 0 bases and J shed 2 bases, with 10 bases lying between them. The CDR3 runs to 15 residues. The CDR3 here is CASSQDENSNTEAFF. The CDR3 nucleotides read TGCGCCAGCAGCCAAGATGAGAACAGTAACACTGAAGCTTTCTTT.